This TCR beta chain was sequenced during a study of T cell changes during pregnancy in multiple sclerosis. Some clones are missing from TCRdb's copy, which holds only in-frame ones; the method was immunoSEQ multiplex PCR. The table shows about 48,000 clones, with 88% occurring only once. J gave up 3 bases and V 8 bases, and 6 bases lay outside the gene matches. CDR3 length equals 13 residues. Germline V CDR1 and CDR2: SNHLY, FYNNEI. The chain has TRBV2 and TRBJ1-1; TRBD1 matches at 7 bases. The sequence was obtained from a female donor with multiple sclerosis, enrolled in a pregnancy study. The sequencing used CD4+ T cells from peripheral blood mononuclear cells, collected in the second trimester of pregnancy. CDR3 in DNA: TGTGCCAGCGGACCCAGGGGGGACACTGAAGCTTTCTTT. This gives the protein CASGPRGDTEAFF. Based on the CDR3 plus reference TRBV2 and TRBJ1-1, the full variable domain is EPEVTQTPSHQVTQMGQEVILRCVPISNHLYFYWYRQILGQKVEFLVSFYNNEISEKSEIFDDQFSVERPDGSNFTLKIRSTKLEDSAMYFCASGPRGDTEAFFGQGTRLTVV.